The sequence of this T cell receptor (beta chain) was determined in a study of cytomegalovirus exposure and HLA in healthy donors. Of note for this clone: Its target is unknown.

Per the germline V gene, CDR1 is SGHAT and CDR2 is FQNNGV. Trimming left V 1 base short and J 3 bases short, with 13 bases between. This CDR3 spans 15 amino acids. Study-wide results and caveats: A later analysis linked a missense variant in DCLRE1C to the trimming of TCR beta V and J genes.

Amplification used 60 Vbeta primers and 13 Jbeta primers. Sequencing was performed with immunoSEQ multiplex PCR; in TCRdb, only in-frame clones are kept and a portion is missing. The sample lists 150,000 to 200,000 clones, 75% to 90% occurring once. V usage is TRBV11-2 and J usage is TRBJ2-7, with D tentatively TRBD1 (5 bases). The sequence was obtained from a human donor in good health. Sequenced: PBMCs. This chain's CDR3 is CASSLATAVFYEQYF. CDR3 coding DNA: TGTGCCAGCAGCTTAGCGACAGCCGTTTTCTACGAGCAGTACTTC.